This is a list of T cell receptor beta chains from one sample in a study of OX40 agonist ivuxolimab in advanced cancers. The data were produced by immunoSEQ multiplex PCR, yet TCRdb's version contains in-frame clones alone and is incomplete. The sample yields more than 50,000 clones, just over 85% seen once. Specimen: CD4+ or CD8+ T cells sorted from blood, collected in a trial of the OX40 agonist ivuxolimab. These receptors came from an adult with an advanced solid tumor such as melanoma, head and neck, liver or kidney cancer. CDR3s include the opening cysteine and the closing phenylalanine or tryptophan. A D gene is named only where the DNA matches it firmly. Clone size is given for some rows only: seen once, a few or many times, or a class if the clone is expanded.

TRBJ1-4,TRBV7-9,15,NA,NA,CASSFAPQVGEKLFF,TGTGCCAGCAGCTTCGCTCCCCAGGTAGGGGAAAAACTGTTTTTT
TRBJ2-2,TRBV25-1,14,NA,NA,CASRPFSGTGELFF,TGTGCCAGCCGACCCTTCTCAGGCACCGGGGAGCTGTTTTTT
TRBJ1-2,TRBV28,15,TRBD1,NA,CASSTGTGGLYGYTF,TGTGCCAGCAGTACAGGGACAGGGGGTTTGTACGGCTACACCTTC
TRBJ2-1,TRBV2,11,NA,NA,CASTTMGEQFF,TGTGCCAGCACTACAATGGGTGAGCAGTTCTTC
TRBJ1-1,TRBV7-9,15,NA,NA,CASSLRTQGFPEAFF,TGTGCCAGCAGCTTACGTACCCAGGGTTTTCCTGAAGCTTTCTTT
TRBJ2-1,TRBV20-1,10,NA,NA,CSALANEQFF,TGCAGTGCCCTAGCGAATGAGCAGTTCTTC
TRBJ1-4,TRBV6-1,18,TRBD1,NA,CASSERAGGARTNEKLFF,TGTGCCAGCAGTGAGCGGGCAGGGGGCGCAAGAACTAATGAAAAACTGTTTTTT
TRBJ1-1,TRBV11-2,13,NA,NA,CASSLGTEYEAFF,TGTGCCAGCAGCTTGGGGACGGAGTATGAAGCTTTCTTT
TRBJ2-7,TRBV28,11,NA,NA,CASTSTYEQYF,TGTGCCAGCACCTCCACCTACGAGCAGTACTTC
TRBJ2-2,TRBV19,17,TRBD2,few,CASSIGGTSGWTGELFF,TGTGCCAGTAGTATTGGAGGGACTAGCGGGTGGACCGGGGAGCTGTTTTTT
TRBJ2-2,TRBV5-6,15,TRBD1,NA,CASSFQTGQTGELFF,TGTGCCAGCAGCTTTCAGACAGGGCAAACCGGGGAGCTGTTTTTT
TRBJ2-2,TRBV5-4,19,TRBD1,NA,CASSSGDRGEGANTGELFF,TGTGCCAGCAGCTCGGGGGACAGGGGGGAAGGGGCAAACACCGGGGAGCTGTTTTTT
TRBJ2-1,TRBV7-9,13,NA,NA,CASMGGEGNEQFF,TGTGCCAGCATGGGCGGGGAAGGGAATGAGCAGTTCTTC
TRBJ2-5,TRBV20-1,10,NA,NA,CSAGGETQYF,TGCAGTGCTGGGGGAGAGACCCAGTACTTC
TRBJ2-1,TRBV10-1,14,NA,NA,CAEKGTGPYNEQFF,TGCGCCGAAAAGGGGACGGGGCCCTACAATGAGCAGTTCTTC
TRBJ1-1,TRBV2,10,NA,NA,CASSVQTFFF,TGTGCCAGCAGCGTACAAACTTTTTTCTTT
TRBJ1-2,TRBV28,14,NA,NA,CASSLRTLYYGYTF,TGTGCCAGCAGTTTGAGAACGCTGTACTATGGCTACACCTTC
TRBJ2-5,TRBV5-8,13,NA,NA,CASSQIGKETQYF,TGTGCCAGCAGCCAGATAGGCAAAGAGACCCAGTACTTC
TRBJ1-5,TRBV21-1,14,NA,NA,CASSKGAGAQPQHF,TGTGCCAGCAGCAAAGGGGCGGGAGCTCAGCCCCAGCATTTT
TRBJ2-3,TRBV5-4,14,NA,once,CASSRETSTDTQYF,TGTGCCAGCAGCCGGGAAACTAGCACAGATACGCAGTATTTT
TRBJ2-2,TRBV18,15,NA,NA,CASSPTGLGTGELFF,TGTGCCAGCTCACCGACAGGTCTTGGGACCGGGGAGCTGTTTTTT
TRBJ2-1,TRBV4-2,18,TRBD1,NA,CASSQAFSPGQGWDEQFF,TGTGCCAGCAGCCAAGCCTTTAGTCCGGGACAGGGATGGGATGAGCAGTTCTTC
TRBJ2-5,TRBV7-9,13,TRBD2,NA,CASRLSSGETQYF,TGTGCCAGCAGACTTTCTAGCGGGGAGACCCAGTACTTC
TRBJ1-4,TRBV4-1,20,TRBD1,NA,CASSQGRQGGSSYTNEKLFF,TGCGCCAGCAGCCAAGGGAGACAGGGAGGCTCCAGCTATACTAATGAAAAACTGTTTTTT
TRBJ2-1,TRBV27,11,NA,NA,CASTRHNEQFF,TGTGCCAGCACACGGCACAATGAGCAGTTCTTC
TRBJ2-1,TRBV27,15,TRBD1,NA,CASKRPQGAYNEQFF,TGTGCCAGCAAGAGGCCACAGGGGGCATACAATGAGCAGTTCTTC
TRBJ2-7,TRBV5-1,13,TRBD2,NA,CASSLPGGYEQYF,TGCGCCAGCAGCTTGCCGGGGGGCTACGAGCAGTACTTC
TRBJ1-2,TRBV4-1,16,NA,NA,CASSQDTTPGQHGYTF,TGCGCCAGCAGCCAAGATACTACCCCAGGGCAGCATGGCTACACCTTC
TRBJ1-2,TRBV2,15,TRBD1,few,CASSEAGRGRGGYTF,TGTGCCAGCAGTGAAGCGGGCAGGGGGCGAGGTGGCTACACCTTC
TRBJ1-5,TRBV6-1,17,NA,NA,CASSATFQAGFGQPQHF,TGTGCCAGCAGTGCCACATTTCAGGCGGGGTTTGGTCAGCCCCAGCATTTT
TRBJ1-5,TRBV28,14,NA,few,CASSPTQDNQPQHF,TGTGCCAGCAGTCCAACACAGGATAATCAGCCCCAGCATTTT
TRBJ1-2,TRBV5-6,14,NA,NA,CASSLAGADYGYTF,TGTGCCAGCAGCTTGGCGGGGGCAGATTATGGCTACACCTTC
TRBJ2-3,TRBV13,15,TRBD1,NA,CASSLGTGLTDTQYF,TGTGCCAGCAGCCTCGGGACAGGTCTCACAGATACGCAGTATTTT
TRBJ1-2,TRBV10-1,15,TRBD1,NA,CASSEGTGGNYGYTF,TGCGCCAGCAGTGAGGGGACAGGAGGGAACTATGGCTACACCTTC
TRBJ2-6,TRBV7-9,14,NA,NA,CASSKDAGANVLTF,TGTGCCAGCAGCAAGGATGCTGGGGCCAACGTCCTGACTTTC
TRBJ2-5,TRBV6-6,15,NA,NA,CASSWGSQRTETQYF,TGTGCCAGCAGTTGGGGGTCTCAAAGGACAGAGACCCAGTACTTC
TRBJ1-3,TRBV11-2,16,NA,NA,CASSLAGVFSGNTIYF,TGTGCCAGCAGCTTAGCCGGGGTGTTCTCTGGAAACACCATATATTTT